Listed below are T cell receptor beta chains from one sample, sequenced in a study of cytomegalovirus exposure and HLA in healthy donors. The table came from immunoSEQ multiplex PCR; TCRdb's copy has only in-frame clones and leaves some out. The top ten hold about 1.7% of the sample, which has 150,000 to 200,000 clones, about four fifths seen once. The sequencing sample was made of PBMCs. Source of these receptors: a man in his late teens or twenties in good health and CMV-seronegative. Each CDR3 is given with its conserved first and last residue. D genes are given only for firm matches. Clone size is not always given. Where it is, it says once, few, many or a class for expanded clones.

size: .
V: TRBV18
J: TRBJ1-1
D: .
CDR3: CASSPGQNTEAFF
DNA: TGTGCCAGCTCACCGGGACAGAACACTGAAGCTTTCTTT

size: .
V: TRBV9
J: TRBJ1-1
D: TRBD1
CDR3: CASSVGDRVAEAFF
DNA: TGTGCCAGCAGCGTGGGAGACAGGGTTGCTGAAGCTTTCTTT

size: .
V: TRBV9
J: TRBJ2-3
D: .
CDR3: CASSGRSEVTQYF
DNA: TGTGCCAGCAGCGGGAGGTCGGAGGTTACGCAGTATTTT

size: .
V: TRBV19
J: TRBJ2-5
D: .
CDR3: CASSGLQETQYF
DNA: TGTGCCAGTAGCGGACTTCAAGAGACCCAGTACTTC

size: .
V: TRBV5-4
J: TRBJ2-1
D: .
CDR3: CASSLSGQTHNEQFF
DNA: TGTGCCAGCAGCTTGAGTGGACAGACCCACAATGAGCAGTTCTTC

size: .
V: TRBV6-1
J: TRBJ1-6
D: .
CDR3: CASSERQVNNSPLHF
DNA: TGTGCCAGCAGTGAACGGCAGGTTAATAATTCACCCCTCCACTTT

size: .
V: TRBV25-1
J: TRBJ1-3
D: .
CDR3: CASTTTAGSGNTIYF
DNA: TGTGCCAGCACCACGACCGCAGGGTCCGGAAACACCATATATTTT

size: once
V: TRBV9
J: TRBJ1-3
D: TRBD1
CDR3: CASSARQGSGNTIYF
DNA: TGTGCCAGCAGCGCAAGACAGGGTTCAGGAAACACCATATATTTT

size: .
V: TRBV7-2
J: TRBJ2-2
D: .
CDR3: CASSPWAGRGTGELFF
DNA: TGTGCCAGCAGCCCCTGGGCGGGCCGGGGCACCGGGGAGCTGTTTTTT

size: once
V: TRBV27
J: TRBJ2-2
D: .
CDR3: CASSLRGSNTGKLFF
DNA: TGTGCCAGCAGTTTACGGGGGTCTAACACCGGGAAGCTGTTTTTT

size: .
V: TRBV5-6
J: TRBJ2-1
D: TRBD2
CDR3: CASSFILAGGNEQFF
DNA: TGTGCCAGCAGCTTTATCCTAGCGGGAGGTAATGAGCAGTTCTTC

size: .
V: TRBV4-3
J: TRBJ2-7
D: .
CDR3: CASSQAVTVPPHEQYF
DNA: TGCGCCAGCAGCCAAGCAGTGACAGTACCCCCACACGAGCAGTACTTC

size: .
V: TRBV9
J: TRBJ2-7
D: .
CDR3: CASSVGQVGREQYF
DNA: TGTGCCAGCAGCGTAGGACAGGTGGGGCGCGAGCAGTACTTC

size: .
V: TRBV15
J: TRBJ2-7
D: .
CDR3: CATSRERLYEQYF
DNA: TGTGCCACCAGCAGAGAGCGATTATACGAGCAGTACTTC

size: once
V: TRBV9
J: TRBJ1-2
D: .
CDR3: CASSVSGYHTF
DNA: TGTGCCAGCAGCGTTTCAGGGTATCACACCTTC

size: .
V: TRBV7-2
J: TRBJ2-5
D: .
CDR3: CASRDSSKTQYF
DNA: TGTGCCAGCAGGGACAGTTCGAAGACCCAGTACTTC

size: .
V: TRBV15
J: TRBJ2-1
D: TRBD2
CDR3: CATSRVIAGGYNEQFF
DNA: TGTGCCACCAGCAGAGTTATCGCGGGGGGTTACAATGAGCAGTTCTTC

size: .
V: TRBV5-5
J: TRBJ1-6
D: .
CDR3: CASSLLTGIAYNSPLHF
DNA: TGTGCCAGCAGCTTGCTTACAGGGATTGCCTATAATTCACCCCTCCACTTT

size: .
V: TRBV18
J: TRBJ1-3
D: TRBD1
CDR3: CASHGQGLAGNTIYF
DNA: TGTGCCAGCCATGGACAGGGGCTGGCTGGAAACACCATATATTTT

size: few
V: TRBV7-6
J: TRBJ1-2
D: .
CDR3: CASSLGAGVGYTF
DNA: TGTGCCAGCAGCTTAGGGGCAGGGGTTGGCTACACCTTC

size: .
V: TRBV2
J: TRBJ2-7
D: TRBD2
CDR3: CASEVGAGMEQYF
DNA: TGTGCCAGCGAGGTGGGAGCGGGGATGGAGCAGTACTTC

size: .
V: TRBV6-1
J: TRBJ1-1
D: .
CDR3: CASVLGGRTEAFF
DNA: TGTGCCAGCGTCTTGGGGGGGCGTACTGAAGCTTTCTTT

size: .
V: TRBV4-3
J: TRBJ2-5
D: .
CDR3: CASSQDNVRGTQYF
DNA: TGCGCCAGCAGCCAAGATAACGTCCGGGGGACCCAGTACTTC

size: .
V: TRBV9
J: TRBJ1-5
D: .
CDR3: CASSKRGGSGQPQHF
DNA: TGTGCCAGCAGCAAAAGGGGGGGCTCAGGCCAGCCCCAGCATTTT

size: .
V: TRBV6-6
J: TRBJ1-2
D: .
CDR3: CASSYSQGLADGYTF
DNA: TGTGCCAGCAGTTATAGCCAGGGTCTCGCTGATGGCTACACCTTC

size: .
V: TRBV7-9
J: TRBJ1-1
D: .
CDR3: CASSSGQGHTEAFF
DNA: TGTGCCAGCAGCTCCGGCCAGGGGCACACTGAAGCTTTCTTT

size: .
V: TRBV5-1
J: TRBJ2-3
D: TRBD2
CDR3: CASSWTSGSTDTQYF
DNA: TGCGCCAGCAGCTGGACTAGCGGGAGCACAGATACGCAGTATTTT

size: .
V: TRBV9
J: TRBJ1-2
D: TRBD1
CDR3: CASSLTGQGGRGYTF
DNA: TGTGCCAGCAGCCTAACCGGACAGGGCGGTCGTGGCTACACCTTC

size: .
V: TRBV27
J: TRBJ2-7
D: TRBD1
CDR3: CASSSRDRGRGLGYEQYF
DNA: TGTGCCAGCAGTTCCCGGGACAGGGGGCGCGGCCTGGGATACGAGCAGTACTTC

size: .
V: TRBV10-3
J: TRBJ2-5
D: .
CDR3: CAISASTQETQYF
DNA: TGTGCCATCAGCGCCTCTACCCAAGAGACCCAGTACTTC